This T cell receptor (beta chain) was captured by sequencing in a study of blood T cell repertoires in COVID-19. Study context: The origin of the acute and convalescent COVID-19 samples was the United States, Italy and Spain. PBMCs, B-cell-depleted T cells, or T cells provided the cDNA or gDNA that made up the material.

The CDR3 contains 13 residues. CDR1 is MNHEY and CDR2 is SMNVEV in the germline V gene (reference sequence). V was clipped by 5 bases and J by 9 bases; unmatched bases: 4. In the source study's methods: Amplification of reference gene primers was used by the study to estimate nucleated cell counts. TCRdb's table, derived via immunoSEQ multiplex PCR, lists solely in-frame clones and lacks some. Clone size and the V and J calls come from that table; the DNA yielded D and trimming. The sample includes 35,000 to 45,000 clones, around 90% of them seen just once. The sequence was obtained from a man in his sixties with acute or convalescent COVID-19. The rearrangement links TRBV27 to TRBJ2-1; TRBD2 aligns across 10 bases. The material sequenced was peripheral blood. In nucleotides, the CDR3 is TGTGCCAGCAGTCCCAGACTAGCGGGTGAGCAGTTCTTC. Protein sequence: CASSPRLAGEQFF.